Listed here are 30 T cell receptor beta chains from one sample, sequenced in a study of shared clonotypes between healthy human individuals (dated by TCRdb to about 2020). The method was the immunoSEQ multiplex PCR assay. TCRdb limited this immuneACCESS table to in-frame rearrangements with V and J called. A share of clones is missing; checked studies link under half to unresolved V genes, and the rest is unexplained. In this sample the table shows about 2.4 million clones, 93% of which occur a single time. The ten largest make up about 0.34% of the sample. The sequenced material came from naive CD4+ T cells from PBMCs. Per the publication, the cell subset or site label means: CD45RA+ positively selected. Source of these receptors: a man aged 18 to 30 in good health. Some clones in this sample may be carry-over from other donors' samples.

This clone was detected once. The rearrangement uses TRBV6-4 and TRBJ2-5; 12 bases are shared with TRBD1. Looked up from germline, CDR1 is MRHNA and CDR2 is SNTAGT. V was pared by 3 bases and J by 10 bases, with 3 bases of the junction left unmatched. The CDR3 is 13 amino acids. The CDR3 DNA sequence: TGTGCCAGCAGTGAGGGACAGGGGGCGGACCAGTACTTC. Translation gives CASSEGQGADQYF.

This clone was recorded a few times. The chain links TRBV13 to TRBJ2-2; D gene unclear. The CDR3 has 15 residues. Trimming removed 6 bases from V and 1 base from J, with 12 bases in between. CDR1 and CDR2 (germline): PRHDT, FYEKMQ (reference sequence). Here the CDR3 reads CASRPLLKNTGELFF. For the CDR3, the DNA is TGTGCCAGCAGACCATTACTCAAGAACACCGGGGAGCTGTTTTTT.

DNA for the CDR3: TGCAGCGCCGGAGGGGGGCACTTCACAGATACGCAGTATTTT. Translation: CSAGGGHFTDTQYF. V usage is TRBV29-1 and J usage is TRBJ2-3; D is possibly TRBD1 or TRBD2 (6 bases each). Germline-derived CDR1 and CDR2 are SQVTM and ANQGSEA. This CDR3 spans 14 amino acids. Trimming removed 7 bases from V and 2 bases from J, with 16 bases in between.

The chain uses TRBV5-4 and TRBJ1-1; TRBD1 matches at 8 bases. Trimming at V came to 4 bases and at J to 3 bases, leaving 11 bases not matched to a gene. CDR1 and CDR2 from the germline V gene are SGHNT and YYREEE (reference sequence). This CDR3 spans 16 amino acids. CDR3 DNA sequence: TGTGCCAGCAGCGGAAAGGCCCCAGGGGGCTACACTGAAGCTTTCTTT. This codes for CASSGKAPGGYTEAFF.

The chain is built from TRBV7-3 and TRBJ2-3; D not resolved. The V end lost 1 base, the J end lost 2 bases, and 10 bases lay between the germline ends. The length of the CDR3 is 15 residues. The germline gives CDR1 SGHTA, CDR2 FQGTGA. CDR3 nucleotide sequence: TGTGCCAGCAGCTTAAGGGTCGGAACCACAGATACGCAGTATTTT. This gives the protein CASSLRVGTTDTQYF.

This chain connects TRBV29-1 to TRBJ2-7, with 7 positions matching TRBD2. Trimming at V came to 1 base and at J to 3 bases, leaving 3 bases not matched to a gene. Germline V gene sequence: CDR1 SQVTM, CDR2 ANQGSEA. This CDR3 is 13 amino acids long. CDR3 in DNA: TGCAGCGTTGAAGGTCTAGCGGACTACGAGCAGTACTTC. Residues: CSVEGLADYEQYF.

The chain carries TRBV18 and TRBJ2-2; 10 nucleotides agree with TRBD2. Germline CDR1 KGHSH, CDR2 LQKENI. The CDR3 consists of 18 residues. The V gene end was trimmed by 1 base and the J gene end by 4 bases; junction bases not matched to a gene: 9. CDR3 protein: CASSPLSLAGVGTGELFF. CDR3 coding DNA: TGTGCCAGCTCACCACTGTCGCTAGCGGGAGTGGGCACCGGGGAGCTGTTTTTT.

Here the CDR3 reads CASSRSGRGGYEQYF. CDR3 nucleotides: TGTGCCAGCAGCCGTTCGGGTAGGGGAGGGTACGAGCAGTACTTC. The V and J genes are TRBV28 and TRBJ2-7; 7 bases match TRBD2. This CDR3 has 15 amino acids. Per the germline V gene, CDR1 is MDHEN and CDR2 is SYDVKM. The V gene end was trimmed by 6 bases and the J gene end by 4 bases; junction bases not matched to a gene: 12. Full variable domain (outside the CDR3, taken from reference TRBV28 and TRBJ2-7): DVKVTQSSRYLVKRTGEKVFLECVQDMDHENMFWYRQDPGLGLRLIYFSYDVKMKEKGDIPEGYSVSREKKERFSLILESASTNQTSMYLCASSRSGRGGYEQYFGPGTRLTVT.

This clone was detected a few times. The chain has TRBV5-6 and TRBJ1-1, with a tentative D call TRBD1 (6 bases). V was cut by 7 bases and J by 0 bases, with 16 bases left in between. This CDR3 region has 15 residues. Germline V gene data show CDR1 as SGHDT and CDR2 as YYEEEE. CDR3 sequence (DNA): TGTGCCAGCGGGGCCCGACAGGAGATGAACACTGAAGCTTTCTTT. This codes for CASGARQEMNTEAFF.

Of note for this clone: Other DNA sequences in the same sample also yield this CDR3. The chain recombines TRBV7-3 with TRBJ2-7; D may correspond to TRBD1 or TRBD2 (5 bases each). The CDR3 covers 14 residues. V lost 0 bases to trimming and J lost 2 bases, with 8 bases between them. Germline CDR1 reads SGHTA; CDR2 reads FQGTGA. CDR3 DNA sequence: TGTGCCAGCAGCTTAACTGGGGGTACCTACGAGCAGTACTTC. Translated, it gives CASSLTGGTYEQYF.

This clone is a singleton in its sample. The same CDR3 can be traced to other DNA sequences in this sample. The V call is TRBV6-6, the J call TRBJ1-1, with 7 positions matching TRBD1. Germline V CDR1 and CDR2: MNHNY, SVGAGI (reference sequence). Trimming at V came to 5 bases and at J to 1 base, leaving 4 bases not matched to a gene. The CDR3 consists of 14 residues. The chain's CDR3 is CASSDRVTNTEAFF. The CDR3 bases are TGTGCCAGCAGTGACAGGGTTACGAACACTGAAGCTTTCTTT.

The chain links TRBV4-3 to TRBJ2-3, with D unclear. Trimming took 0 bases from V and 0 from J, leaving 7 bases between them. The CDR3 has 15 amino acids. Germline-derived CDR1 and CDR2 are LGHNA and YSLEER. The chain's CDR3 is CASSQEPLSTDTQYF. The DNA for the CDR3 is TGCGCCAGCAGCCAAGAACCCCTTAGCACAGATACGCAGTATTTT.

The chain joins TRBV5-1 to TRBJ2-2, with D possibly TRBD1 on 6 matching bases. The V and J ends lost 5 bases and 0 bases respectively, with 8 bases between them. This CDR3 has 14 residues. Germline CDR1 is SGHRS and CDR2 is YFSETQ. CDR3 nucleotide sequence: TGCGCCAGCAGGTCAGGGGCGAACACCGGGGAGCTGTTTTTT. It translates to CASRSGANTGELFF.

The rearrangement uses TRBV16 and TRBJ2-2; D is unresolved. The V end lost 3 bases, the J end lost 7 bases, and 6 bases lay between the germline ends. The CDR3 sequence is 12 residues long. CDR1 is KGHSY and CDR2 is FQNENV in the germline V gene. DNA for the CDR3: TGTGCCAGCAGCCAGTTTGGCGGGGAGCTGTTTTTT. Its protein product is CASSQFGGELFF.

The chain couples TRBV28 to TRBJ1-5, with 8 bases identical to TRBD1. CDR1 MDHEN and CDR2 SYDVKM come from the germline V gene. The V segment lost 5 bases and the J segment 7 bases; nucleotides outside the gene matches: 7. CDR3 length: 14 residues. DNA for the CDR3: TGTGCCAGCAGTCCCGGACAGGGTGTCCAGCCCCAGCATTTT. As protein: CASSPGQGVQPQHF.

V and J are TRBV18 and TRBJ1-2; 7 bases agree with TRBD1. There are 15 residues in the CDR3. Germline lookup yields CDR1 KGHSH and CDR2 LQKENI. The J segment lost 0 bases and the V segment lost 4 bases, leaving 5 bases of the junction unmatched. The CDR3 bases are TGTGCCAGCTCACTAGGGACAGCGGCTAACTATGGCTACACCTTC. Translating it yields CASSLGTAANYGYTF.

The chain employs TRBV5-5 and TRBJ2-3; D may be TRBD2 (6 bases). Trimming took off 0 bases at V and 9 bases at J, with 11 bases between the two ends. Germline V gene sequence: CDR1 SGHKS, CDR2 YYEKEE (reference sequence). The CDR3 loop spans 13 amino acids. Here the CDR3 reads CASSLGPSETQYF. DNA of the CDR3: TGTGCCAGCAGCTTGGGCCCTAGCGAGACGCAGTATTTT.

The rearrangement joins TRBV7-9 to TRBJ2-3; 8 positions agree with TRBD1. The CDR3 totals 16 residues. Germline CDR1 reads SEHNR; CDR2 reads FQNEAQ (reference sequence). V was pared by 5 bases and J by 0 bases, with 7 bases of the junction left unmatched. The CDR3 spells CASSRTGRASTDTQYF. In nucleotides, the CDR3 is TGTGCCAGCAGCCGGACAGGGCGAGCGAGCACAGATACGCAGTATTTT.

This chain connects TRBV11-2 to TRBJ2-7; D is uncertain. This CDR3 has 14 amino acids. Trimming took 2 bases from V and 4 from J, leaving 12 bases between them. CDR1 and CDR2 from the germline V gene are SGHAT and FQNNGV. The CDR3 bases are TGTGCCAGCAGCTTATACAGCTACCGTTACGAGCAGTACTTC. The encoded protein is CASSLYSYRYEQYF.

The V and J genes are TRBV7-2 and TRBJ1-2, with unresolved D. V lost 3 bases and J 4 bases, leaving 18 bases between the germline ends. CDR1 and CDR2 (germline): SGHTA, FQGNSA. This CDR3 comprises 16 residues. The CDR3 DNA follows: TGTGCCAGCAGCTTCCTCCAGGCCGAGTTCTCCTATGGCTACACCTTC. This encodes CASSFLQAEFSYGYTF.

The V gene is TRBV11-3, the J gene TRBJ1-6, with D unresolved. The germline V gene has CDR1 SGHNT and CDR2 YENEEA. This CDR3 contains 14 residues. V was clipped by 3 bases and J by 10 bases, with 13 bases between them. The CDR3 DNA sequence: TGTGCCAGCAGCTTTTTTCGCCCATACTCACCCCTCCACTTT. As protein: CASSFFRPYSPLHF. The variable domain in full, completed from reference TRBV11-3 and TRBJ1-6, reads EAGVVQSPRYKIIEKKQPVAFWCNPISGHNTLYWYLQNLGQGPELLIRYENEEAVDDSQLPKDRFSAERLKGVDSTLKIQPAELGDSAVYLCASSFFRPYSPLHFGNGTRLTVT.

V usage is TRBV28 and J usage is TRBJ1-5, with D possibly being TRBD1 (5 bases). Trimming took off 7 bases at V and 7 bases at J, with 17 bases between the two ends. CDR3 size: 14 residues. Germline loops: CDR1 MDHEN, CDR2 SYDVKM. Here the CDR3 DNA reads TGTGCCAGCATCCCCGACAGATCCGTCCAGCCCCAGCATTTT. Protein sequence: CASIPDRSVQPQHF.

The chain carries TRBV5-1 and TRBJ2-3; no definite D call. This CDR3 spans 15 amino acids. The germline V gene encodes CDR1 SGHRS and CDR2 YFSETQ. The V end lost 3 bases, the J end lost 1 base, and 12 bases lay between the germline ends. CDR3 loop: CASSSDDSGTDTQYF. The CDR3 nucleotides are TGCGCCAGCAGCTCAGATGACTCGGGCACAGATACGCAGTATTTT.

Worth noting for this clone: Other DNA sequences from this sample encode an identical CDR3 as well. The genes are TRBV2 and TRBJ1-4; weak D call: TRBD1 (5 bases). V dropped 7 bases and J dropped 2 bases, with 11 bases sitting between them. The CDR3 totals 14 residues. Germline V gene data show CDR1 as SNHLY and CDR2 as FYNNEI. CDR3 region: CASTRQTTNEKLFF. CDR3 nucleotides: TGTGCCAGCACCAGACAGACCACTAATGAAAAACTGTTTTTT.

J is TRBJ2-1 and V is TRBV7-9, with 9 bases lining up with TRBD1. From germline, CDR1 is SEHNR and CDR2 FQNEAQ (reference sequence). The junction had 8 bases not matched to a gene; V was cut back by 4 bases and J by 7 bases. This CDR3 comprises 15 residues. This chain's CDR3 is CASSWGGQGSNEQFF. The CDR3 DNA reads as TGTGCCAGCAGCTGGGGCGGACAGGGGTCAAATGAGCAGTTCTTC.

The chain couples TRBV25-1 to TRBJ2-2; 9 positions match TRBD2. This CDR3 is 16 amino acids long. Losses at the gene ends were 8 bases for V and 6 bases for J; bases not matched to a gene: 13. CDR1 is MGHDK and CDR2 is SYGVNS in the germline V gene. In DNA, the CDR3 is TGTGCCAGCCGTAGGGAGGGCGGCGGGGGGGCCGGGGAGCTGTTTTTT. Translation gives CASRREGGGGAGELFF.

A word on this clone: This CDR3 is also generated by other DNA sequences in the sample. This chain uses TRBV9 with TRBJ2-2; D gene unclear. Per germline, CDR1 SGDLS and CDR2 YYNGEE. Trimming stripped 0 bases from V and 0 bases from J, with 6 bases between. This CDR3 is built from 15 residues. CDR3 sequence: CASSVGAANTGELFF. DNA for the CDR3: TGTGCCAGCAGCGTAGGCGCAGCGAACACCGGGGAGCTGTTTTTT. The full variable domain, in which reference TRBV9 and TRBJ2-2 provide the parts outside the CDR3, is DSGVTQTPKHLITATGQRVTLRCSPRSGDLSVYWYQQSLDQGLQFLIQYYNGEERAKGNILERFSAQQFPDLHSELNLSSLELGDSALYFCASSVGAANTGELFFGEGSRLTVL.

This clone was counted a single time. The sample contains more than one DNA sequence encoding this CDR3. J is TRBJ1-5 and V is TRBV7-3; D is unclear. Trimming cost V 5 bases and J 0 bases, with 5 bases left between them. The CDR3 has 13 residues. Germline assignment: CDR1 SGHTA and CDR2 FQGTGA. The CDR3 DNA reads TGTGCCAGCAGCCCAGATAGCAATCAGCCCCAGCATTTT. Protein: CASSPDSNQPQHF.

The chain uses TRBV11-2 and TRBJ2-5; 15 nucleotides line up with TRBD2. Trimming took 5 bases from V and 4 from J; bases not matched to a gene: 2. CDR1 is SGHAT, CDR2 FQNNGV, per germline. This CDR3 region has 15 residues. CDR3 coding DNA: TGTGCCAGCAGCATGGGACTAGCGGGAGGAGAGACCCAGTACTTC. This translates into CASSMGLAGGETQYF.

This sequence joins TRBV4-3 and TRBJ2-3, with 8 positions matching TRBD2. This CDR3 comprises 16 residues. Germline assignment: CDR1 LGHNA and CDR2 YSLEER. V lost 4 bases, J lost 1 base, and 7 bases stayed unmatched. DNA for the CDR3: TGCGCCAGCAGCCTGTCGACTAGCGCTCGCACAGATACGCAGTATTTT. Protein product: CASSLSTSARTDTQYF.